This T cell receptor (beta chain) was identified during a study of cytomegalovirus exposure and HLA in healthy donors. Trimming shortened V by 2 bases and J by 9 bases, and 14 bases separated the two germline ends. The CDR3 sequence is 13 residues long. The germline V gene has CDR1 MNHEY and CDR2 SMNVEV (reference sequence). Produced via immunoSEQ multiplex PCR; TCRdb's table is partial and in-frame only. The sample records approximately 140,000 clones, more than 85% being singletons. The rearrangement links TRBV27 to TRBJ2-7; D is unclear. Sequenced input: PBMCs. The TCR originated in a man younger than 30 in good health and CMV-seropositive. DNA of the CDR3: TGTGCCAGCAGTTTACCTAACACTCAGGTGCAGTACTTC. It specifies CASSLPNTQVQYF.